The next 27 T cell receptor beta chains were all read from a single sample in a study of blood T cell repertoires in COVID-19 (dated by TCRdb to between 2020 and 2021). Libraries were constructed by the immunoSEQ multiplex PCR assay. TCRdb retrieved this table from immuneACCESS and kept in-frame rearrangements only. Not all clones are present; in checked studies, unresolved V genes account for under half, and no reason is known for the remainder. The sample contains 100,000 to 150,000 clones, around 80% of them found a single time. The ten largest account for 2.4% of the sample. Sequenced sample: PBMCs or T cells enriched from blood (not recorded which). These receptors were taken from a middle-aged man with acute COVID-19.

The CDR3 DNA sequence: TGTGCCACCGGACAACTCTCGGAGACCCAGTACTTC. It codes for CATGQLSETQYF. The chain employs TRBV2 and TRBJ2-5, with D possibly matching TRBD1 (5 bases). There are 12 residues in the CDR3. Germline CDR1 is SNHLY and CDR2 is FYNNEI. V was shortened by 10 bases and J by 5 bases, with 14 bases between the two germline ends.

This sequence joins TRBV18 and TRBJ2-1; a possible D gene is TRBD1 (6 bases). This CDR3 comprises 16 residues. Trimming removed 0 bases at V and 4 bases at J, with 13 bases between. Looked up from germline, CDR1 is KGHSH and CDR2 is LQKENI. CDR3 in amino acids: CASSPPSQGSYNEQFF. Here the CDR3 DNA reads TGTGCCAGCTCACCACCGTCGCAGGGGTCGTACAATGAGCAGTTCTTC.

This chain joins TRBV7-2 and TRBJ1-1; D is perhaps TRBD1 (6 bases). Trimming shortened V by 1 base and J by 10 bases, and 13 bases separated the two germline ends. This CDR3 spans 13 amino acids. CDR1 SGHTA and CDR2 FQGNSA come from the germline V gene. CDR3 DNA sequence: TGTGCCAGCAGCTTAGAGGCCAGGGGTTTAGCTTTCTTT. As protein: CASSLEARGLAFF.

The chain employs TRBV6-2 or TRBV6-3 and TRBJ1-2; the D is unclear. The CDR3 loop spans 12 amino acids. Trimming took off 0 bases at V and 4 bases at J, with 3 bases between the two ends. CDR1 and CDR2 from the germline V gene are MNHEY and SVGEGT. The DNA of the CDR3 is TGTGCCAGCAGTTACTCCGGCTATGGCTACACCTTC. This gives the protein CASSYSGYGYTF.

The genes are TRBV12-3 or TRBV12-4 and TRBJ1-1, with 8 bases aligning to TRBD1. V shed 6 bases and J 6 bases; nucleotides not matched to a gene: 3. This CDR3 contains 12 residues. The CDR3 bases are TGTGCCAGCAGCCTACAGGGGGCTGAAGCTTTCTTT. Translation gives CASSLQGAEAFF.

The chain has TRBV19 and TRBJ1-4, with TRBD1 identical over 9 bases. The CDR3 consists of 15 residues. Germline V gene lookup returns CDR1 LNHDA and CDR2 SQIVND (reference sequence). CDR3 bases: TGTGCGGTTGGACAGGGGATAATTGGTAATGAAAAACTGTTTTTT. It is translated as CAVGQGIIGNEKLFF.

The chain combines TRBV7-3 with TRBJ2-1; 10 nucleotides match TRBD2. Losses at the gene ends were 0 bases for V and 7 bases for J; bases not matched to a gene: 3. Germline loops: CDR1 SGHTA, CDR2 FQGTGA. This CDR3 has 15 amino acids. DNA for the CDR3: TGTGCCAGCAGCTTAACTAGCGGGGGGCGAAATGAGCAGTTCTTC. This gives the protein CASSLTSGGRNEQFF.

This clone was counted between two and nine times. This chain joins TRBV6-5 and TRBJ1-1; a possible D gene is TRBD1 (6 bases). V lost 0 bases, J lost 3 bases, and 14 bases lay in between. This CDR3 has 16 residues. Germline V gene sequence: CDR1 MNHEY, CDR2 SVGAGI. The DNA for the CDR3 is TGTGCCAGCAGTTACTCTGATGGGACACTTTACACTGAAGCTTTCTTT. This encodes CASSYSDGTLYTEAFF.

The chain joins TRBV18 to TRBJ2-7; D unresolved. There are 14 residues in the CDR3. Trimming took 1 base from V and 1 from J, leaving 8 bases between them. Germline lookup yields CDR1 KGHSH and CDR2 LQKENI. The CDR3 DNA is TGTGCCAGCTCACCACTTGCAGGTTCCTACGAGCAGTACTTC. Translation: CASSPLAGSYEQYF.

The gene calls are TRBV10-1 and TRBJ1-1, with D possibly TRBD1 on 5 matching bases. This CDR3 region has 15 residues. V gave up 5 bases and J gave up 0 bases, with 13 bases separating them. In germline, CDR1 is WNHNN, CDR2 SYGVQD (reference sequence). The CDR3: CASSRDADMNTEAFF. The CDR3 DNA follows: TGCGCCAGCAGTAGAGATGCGGACATGAACACTGAAGCTTTCTTT.

This clone appeared a single time. The chain has TRBV3-1 (or the pseudogene TRBV3-2) and TRBJ1-4, with D unclear. Trimming cost V 3 bases and J 4 bases, with 12 bases left between them. Germline V lookup: CDR1 LGHDT, CDR2 YNNKEL (reference sequence). CDR3 size: 15 residues. CDR3 protein: CASSQSTVYNEKLFF. In DNA form, the CDR3 reads TGTGCCAGCAGCCAGTCCACAGTGTATAATGAAAAACTGTTTTTT.

As regards this clone: Other DNA sequences within the sample encode an identical CDR3. The gene calls are TRBV5-1 and TRBJ2-2; weak D call: TRBD1 (6 bases). Trimming removed 4 bases at V and 0 bases at J, with 10 bases between. From germline, CDR1 is SGHRS and CDR2 YFSETQ. The CDR3 is made up of 15 amino acids. CDR3 loop: CASSPRGPNTGELFF. The CDR3 region has the DNA TGCGCCAGCAGCCCCAGGGGTCCGAACACCGGGGAGCTGTTTTTT.

This CDR3 reads CASSRQGDTDTQYF. In DNA form, the CDR3 reads TGTGCCAGCAGCCGACAGGGAGACACAGATACGCAGTATTTT. The V and J genes are TRBV7-9 and TRBJ2-3; 7 positions match TRBD1. This CDR3 spans 14 amino acids. The V segment lost 5 bases and the J segment 2 bases; nucleotides outside the gene matches: 4. CDR1 and CDR2 from the germline V gene are SEHNR and FQNEAQ (reference sequence).

The chain recombines TRBV7-2 with TRBJ2-3; no clear D. This CDR3 has 13 residues. V was pared by 5 bases and J by 2 bases, with 8 bases between. Germline V CDR1 and CDR2: SGHTA, FQGNSA. CDR3 nucleotides: TGTGCCAGCAGCGTATTTATCACAGATACGCAGTATTTT. Translated, it gives CASSVFITDTQYF.

The rearrangement links TRBV5-1 to TRBJ1-5; a weak D match, TRBD1 (5 bases). The CDR3 sequence is 14 residues long. CDR1 and CDR2 from the germline V gene are SGHRS and YFSETQ. V lost 0 bases and J lost 6, with 10 bases in between. CDR3 nucleotides: TGCGCCAGCAGCTTGGGCGGGGGGGGTCAGCCCCAGCATTTT. It specifies CASSLGGGGQPQHF.

The chain is built from TRBV10-1 and TRBJ1-1; TRBD1 agrees at 7 bases. Germline trimming cut 3 bases from V and 4 bases from J; bases unmatched to any gene: 2. The germline gives CDR1 WNHNN, CDR2 SYGVQD (reference sequence). CDR3 size: 13 residues. The CDR3, as DNA: TGCGCCAGCAGTGACAGGGGGTCCACTGAAGCTTTCTTT. Encoded protein: CASSDRGSTEAFF.

The chain links TRBV18 to TRBJ2-3, with TRBD1 identical over 9 bases. The CDR3 is 16 residues long. Germline V lookup: CDR1 KGHSH, CDR2 LQKENI. Trimming cost V 0 bases and J 3 bases; bases outside gene matches: 4. The CDR3 loop reads CASSPPGQGGTDTQYF. The CDR3 DNA follows: TGTGCCAGCTCACCACCGGGACAGGGAGGGACAGATACGCAGTATTTT.

In its sample, this clone was seen once. V and J are TRBV6-5 and TRBJ1-1, with D possibly TRBD1 on 5 matching bases. Germline CDR1 MNHEY, CDR2 SVGAGI. The CDR3 has 14 residues. V was cut by 8 bases and J by 3 bases, with 16 bases left in between. The CDR3 sequence is CASAPTEFDTEAFF. CDR3 DNA sequence: TGTGCCAGCGCCCCGACAGAATTCGACACTGAAGCTTTCTTT.

The chain is built from TRBV7-3 and TRBJ2-7, with 9 bases aligning to TRBD1. The CDR3 loop spans 15 amino acids. V was clipped by 5 bases and J by 0 bases; unmatched bases: 5. Germline lookup yields CDR1 SGHTA and CDR2 FQGTGA. The CDR3, as DNA: TGTGCCAGCAGCCCGACAGGGGGAGTCTCCTACGAGCAGTACTTC. It is translated as CASSPTGGVSYEQYF.

The CDR3 here is CASSHSSSFSHEQYF. The CDR3 DNA reads as TGTGCCAGCAGCCATAGCTCTAGCTTTTCGCACGAGCAGTACTTC. The chain employs TRBV3-1 (or the pseudogene TRBV3-2) and TRBJ2-7; maybe TRBD2 (5 bases). Germline V gene lookup returns CDR1 LGHDT and CDR2 YNNKEL (reference sequence). Trimming took 3 bases from V and 5 from J, leaving 17 bases between them. CDR3 length equals 15 residues.

The gene calls are TRBV11-2 and TRBJ2-5; 14 bases are shared with TRBD2. Trimming removed 5 bases from V and 5 bases from J; junction bases left unmatched: 16. Germline V gives CDR1 SGHAT, CDR2 FQNNGV. The CDR3 covers 19 residues. The CDR3 region is CASSPQGTSGGSQGETQYF. CDR3 bases: TGTGCCAGCAGCCCCCAAGGGACTAGCGGGGGATCCCAGGGGGAGACCCAGTACTTC. Full variable domain (outside the CDR3, taken from reference TRBV11-2 and TRBJ2-5): EAGVAQSPRYKIIEKRQSVAFWCNPISGHATLYWYQQILGQGPKLLIQFQNNGVVDDSQLPKDRFSAERLKGVDSTLKIQPAKLEDSAVYLCASSPQGTSGGSQGETQYFGPGTRLLVL.

This clone appeared once. The chain recombines TRBV7-2 with TRBJ2-7; D gene ambiguous. Germline V gene sequence: CDR1 SGHTA, CDR2 FQGNSA. V lost 2 bases and J 3 bases, leaving 11 bases between the germline ends. CDR3 size: 14 residues. DNA for the CDR3: TGTGCCAGCAGCTTAACGGTCATTAACTACGAGCAGTACTTC. Protein sequence: CASSLTVINYEQYF.

This sequence joins TRBV7-9 and TRBJ1-1, with unresolved D. V lost 1 base to trimming and J lost 4 bases, with 13 bases between them. The CDR3 is made up of 15 amino acids. Germline values: CDR1 SEHNR, CDR2 FQNEAQ (reference sequence). This CDR3 reads CASSLGYSSGTEAFF. The CDR3 DNA sequence: TGTGCCAGCAGCTTAGGTTACTCGAGCGGCACTGAAGCTTTCTTT.

This chain connects TRBV6-5 to TRBJ2-2, with TRBD1 matching over 9 bases. The germline gives CDR1 MNHEY, CDR2 SVGAGI. The CDR3 extends over 15 amino acids. The ends lost 6 bases at V and 2 bases at J; junction bases unmatched: 4. CDR3: CASSKGQGNTGELFF. CDR3 in DNA: TGTGCCAGCAGCAAGGGACAGGGCAACACCGGGGAGCTGTTTTTT.

This clone was seen a handful of times. The chain links TRBV2 to TRBJ1-5; D perhaps matches TRBD1 (5 bases). The V and J ends lost 6 bases and 2 bases respectively, with 11 bases between them. Germline CDR1 reads SNHLY; CDR2 reads FYNNEI. The CDR3 is 14 amino acids. The CDR3 nucleotides read TGTGCCAGCAGAGGGCAAGGGGGCAATCAGCCCCAGCATTTT. Its protein product is CASRGQGGNQPQHF.

This chain connects TRBV24-1 to TRBJ2-5, with 10 positions matching TRBD2. Germline-derived CDR1 and CDR2 are KGHDR and SFDVKD. The CDR3 is made up of 15 amino acids. The junction had 1 base not matched to a gene; V was cut back by 3 bases and J by 1 base. The CDR3 sequence is CATSDQREGQETQYF. CDR3 DNA sequence: TGTGCCACCAGTGATCAGCGGGAGGGCCAAGAGACCCAGTACTTC.

V is TRBV2 and J is TRBJ2-5; D unclear. Germline V gene sequence: CDR1 SNHLY, CDR2 FYNNEI. This CDR3 is built from 12 residues. The V gene lost 4 bases and the J gene lost 4 bases, with 7 bases spanning the gap. The CDR3 reads CASSVVIETQYF. The DNA for the CDR3 is TGTGCCAGCAGTGTAGTAATAGAGACCCAGTACTTC.